The 32 T cell receptor beta chains below all came from one sample that was sequenced in a study of T cells in Graves' hyperthyroidism and ophthalmopathy. Authors of the study amplified TCR beta CDR3 regions from RNA transcripts. In the first-round RT-PCR of the TCR CDR3, the HTBI primer set was used. TCRdb independently ran MiXCR on the multiplex PCR reads; one entry per CDR3 protein. The sample carries more than 650,000 distinct CDR3 sequences, around 15% recorded once. The specimen sequenced was blood. These receptors came from a young woman with Graves' hyperthyroidism.

In regard to this clonotype: The germline gene is not matched at one end of the junction; a read error may be the cause. The chain combines TRBV10-1 with TRBJ2-1; the D gene is possibly TRBD2 (5 bases). Germline V gene lookup returns CDR1 WNHNN and CDR2 SYGVQD (reference sequence). The CDR3 covers 14 residues. CDR3: CASSDRTGLNEQSF. CDR3 in DNA: TGCGCCAGCAGTGATCGTACGGGGTTGAATGAGCAGTCCTTC.

This clonotype was detected only a few times. V usage is TRBV15 and J usage is TRBJ1-4; no definite D call. CDR1 LNHNV and CDR2 YYDKDF come from the germline V gene (reference sequence). Trimming left V 1 base short and J 5 bases short, with 11 bases between. The CDR3 is 15 residues long. As DNA, the CDR3 is TGTGCCACCAGCAGAGTAAAGGCTTTAAATGAAAAACTGTTTTTT. This sequence encodes CATSRVKALNEKLFF.

This clonotype has a handful of counts. J is TRBJ2-3 and V is TRBV6-2 or TRBV6-3; D is unresolved. Germline lookup yields CDR1 MNHEY and CDR2 SVGEGT. There are 15 residues in the CDR3. V was pared by 3 bases and J by 0 bases, with 10 bases between. The CDR3 sequence is CASSYFPSSTDTQYF. CDR3 in DNA: TGTGCCAGCAGTTATTTTCCCTCCAGCACAGATACGCAGTATTTT.

This clonotype was detected ten times or more. The CDR3 DNA reads as TGTGCCAGCAGTGAATGGGTAGGACAGGGTCTCTACGAGCAGTACTTC. Protein product: CASSEWVGQGLYEQYF. V gene TRBV2 combines with J gene TRBJ2-7; TRBD1 matches at 8 bases. Losses at the gene ends were 2 bases for V and 3 bases for J; bases not matched to a gene: 9. Germline CDR1 SNHLY, CDR2 FYNNEI. CDR3 size: 16 residues.

This clonotype was recorded a few times. CDR3 sequence: CSARGGGKSSGANVLTF. CDR3 bases: TGCAGCGCCCGGGGGGGGGGCAAAAGCTCTGGGGCCAACGTCCTGACTTTC. The rearrangement joins TRBV29-1 to TRBJ2-6; 8 positions match TRBD2. The V segment lost 7 bases and the J segment 0 bases; nucleotides outside the gene matches: 11. Germline values: CDR1 SQVTM, CDR2 ANQGSEA. The CDR3 extends over 17 amino acids.

This clonotype was counted ten times or more. The genes are TRBV28 and TRBJ1-4, with D unclear. Germline V lookup: CDR1 MDHEN, CDR2 SYDVKM. The V end lost 6 bases, the J end lost 3 bases, and 17 bases lay between the germline ends. CDR3 length equals 16 residues. The CDR3 here is CASSRNPKGSNEKLFF. In nucleotides, the CDR3 is TGTGCCAGCAGCCGGAACCCCAAAGGGTCTAATGAAAAACTGTTTTTT.

This clonotype was seen many times. V gene TRBV18 combines with J gene TRBJ1-2; TRBD1 matches at 9 bases. Germline CDR1 reads KGHSH; CDR2 reads LQKENI. V gave up 4 bases and J gave up 7 bases; unmatched junction bases: 7. This CDR3 contains 14 residues. The CDR3: CASSRKGDRAGYTF. CDR3 nucleotide sequence: TGTGCCAGCTCACGGAAGGGGGACAGGGCTGGCTACACCTTC.

The J gene is TRBJ2-3, the V gene TRBV6-2 or TRBV6-3, with 7 bases that match TRBD2. Losses at the gene ends were 0 bases for V and 0 bases for J; bases not matched to a gene: 12. The length of the CDR3 is 19 residues. Germline lookup yields CDR1 MNHEY and CDR2 SVGEGT. CDR3 in amino acids: CASSYSIGGGRASTDTQYF. Written as DNA, the CDR3 is TGTGCCAGCAGTTACTCGATAGGCGGGGGTAGGGCTAGCACAGATACGCAGTATTTT.

The genes are TRBV6-1 and TRBJ2-5; D may match TRBD1 or TRBD2 (6 bases each). Germline-derived CDR1 and CDR2 are MNHNS and SASEGT. The CDR3 totals 13 residues. The V and J ends lost 9 bases and 3 bases respectively, with 14 bases between them. CDR3 in amino acids: CAREGVSEETQYF. CDR3 nucleotides: TGTGCCAGGGAGGGGGTTTCGGAAGAGACCCAGTACTTC.

This clonotype was seen more than once but under ten times. J is TRBJ2-7 and V is TRBV7-6; TRBD1 matches at 7 bases. This CDR3 region has 17 residues. CDR1 and CDR2 from the germline V gene are SGHVS and FNYEAQ. Trimming took 1 base from V and 7 from J; bases not matched to a gene: 16. This CDR3 reads CASSLGVPGTVITEQYF. The CDR3 DNA sequence: TGTGCCAGCAGCTTAGGCGTTCCCGGGACAGTTATCACTGAGCAGTACTTC.

The rearrangement uses TRBV30 and TRBJ2-5, with D perhaps TRBD1 (6 bases). V lost 5 bases, J lost 3 bases, and 16 bases lay in between. CDR1 is GTSNPN, CDR2 SVGIG, per germline (reference sequence). This CDR3 is 14 amino acids long. Here the CDR3 reads CAWATGTPKETQYF. The CDR3 coding sequence is TGTGCCTGGGCTACCGGGACACCTAAAGAGACCCAGTACTTC.

This clonotype was seen more than once but under ten times. CDR3 coding DNA: TGTGCCAGCAGCTCAAAACTCCGGGACAGGACCACTAACTATGGCTACACCTTC. This gives the protein CASSSKLRDRTTNYGYTF. The chain joins TRBV5-6 to TRBJ1-2; 8 bases line up with TRBD1. V lost 3 bases, J lost 0 bases, and 13 bases stayed unmatched. Germline values: CDR1 SGHDT, CDR2 YYEEEE. The CDR3 spans 18 residues.

At least ten counts were recorded for this clonotype. The chain employs TRBV3-1 and TRBJ1-4; 7 bases align to TRBD1. The CDR3 is made up of 15 amino acids. With V trimmed by 0 bases and J by 6 bases, 4 bases remained unmatched. Germline CDR1 and CDR2: LGHDT and YNNKEL (reference sequence). The CDR3 bases are TGTGCCAGCAGCCAAGAAGGGGGCGGTTATGAAAAACTGTTTTTT. Residues: CASSQEGGGYEKLFF.

The table lists this clonotype with a few counts. The CDR3 DNA follows: TGCAGCGTCTCGACCGTAGGCCCTGGAAACACCATATATTTT. This encodes CSVSTVGPGNTIYF. V and J are TRBV29-1 and TRBJ1-3; no reliable D call. Trimming cost V 6 bases and J 2 bases, with 14 bases left between them. Germline loops: CDR1 SQVTM, CDR2 ANQGSEA. The CDR3 contains 14 residues.

The chain links TRBV27 to TRBJ2-7, with a possible D match to TRBD2 (5 bases). In germline, CDR1 is MNHEY, CDR2 SMNVEV (reference sequence). The CDR3 totals 16 residues. V shed 5 bases and J shed 5 bases, with 22 bases lying between them. CDR3 amino acids: CASSPLFVEATHEQYF. The CDR3 DNA is TGTGCCAGCAGTCCGTTATTTGTGGAGGCAACCCACGAGCAGTACTTC.

The sample holds a few counts of this clonotype. The chain uses TRBV6-1 and TRBJ2-4; tentative D call: TRBD1 (8 bases). V lost 6 bases to trimming and J lost 3 bases, with 27 bases between them. In germline, CDR1 is MNHNS, CDR2 SASEGT. The CDR3 runs 19 residues. CDR3 amino acids: CASRNPHRGGRAGKNIQYF. Written as DNA, the CDR3 is TGTGCCAGCAGGAACCCCCACAGGGGGGGGCGGGCCGGCAAAAACATTCAGTACTTC.

This clonotype was observed once. The chain couples TRBV29-1 to TRBJ2-6, with D possibly matching TRBD1 (8 bases). V was cut by 0 bases and J by 0 bases, with 18 bases left in between. The CDR3 covers 19 residues. Germline V gene data show CDR1 as SQVTM and CDR2 as ANQGSEA. CDR3 amino acids: CSVEDRGGTGDSGANVLTF. CDR3 DNA: TGCAGCGTTGAAGATAGGGGGGGGACAGGAGACTCTGGGGCCAACGTCCTGACTTTC.

The table lists this clonotype with many counts. The rearrangement links TRBV14 to TRBJ2-1; D is unclear. Germline loops: CDR1 SGHDN, CDR2 FVKESK. V dropped 0 bases and J dropped 3 bases, with 6 bases sitting between them. The CDR3 sequence is 14 residues long. The chain's CDR3 is CASSQDWDYNEQFF. The CDR3 region has the DNA TGTGCCAGCAGCCAAGATTGGGACTACAATGAGCAGTTCTTC.

In its sample, this clonotype was seen a few times. The rearrangement joins TRBV20-1 to TRBJ2-1, with 10 bases aligning to TRBD1. J was trimmed by 12 bases and V by 6 bases; bases with no gene match: 14. Germline V gene data show CDR1 as DFQATT and CDR2 as SNEGSKA (reference sequence). The CDR3 totals 14 residues. CDR3 residues: CSATPGQGNLGQFF. DNA for the CDR3: TGCAGTGCCACCCCGGGACAGGGGAATCTGGGGCAGTTCTTC.

This clonotype was observed a handful of times. The rearrangement joins TRBV12-3 or TRBV12-4 to TRBJ1-2; D is unresolved. The CDR3 is 15 amino acids. V gave up 3 bases and J gave up 8 bases, with 19 bases separating them. DNA of the CDR3: TGTGCCAGCAGTTTTCGGAAGTGGCGGGGTCAAGGCTACACCTTC. It encodes CASSFRKWRGQGYTF.

There are many counts of this clonotype. The chain recombines TRBV6-2 or TRBV6-3 with TRBJ2-5; D gene ambiguous. Germline CDR1 and CDR2: MNHEY and SVGEGT. Trimming removed 2 bases at V and 2 bases at J, with 9 bases between. The CDR3 length is 14 residues. CDR3 sequence reads: CASSYLSQQETQYF. The CDR3 DNA sequence: TGTGCCAGCAGTTACCTTTCCCAGCAAGAGACCCAGTACTTC.

This clonotype was picked up a small number of times. The chain is built from TRBV5-1 and TRBJ1-4; D may be TRBD1 (5 bases). The germline CDR1 and CDR2 sequences are SGHRS and YFSETQ. This CDR3 region has 16 residues. Trimming removed 1 base at V and 8 bases at J, with 18 bases between. CDR3 DNA sequence: TGCGCCAGCAGCTTGAAAGGGGTAAGAGAAGGAGAAAAACTGTTTTTT. Encoded protein: CASSLKGVREGEKLFF. Supplemented by reference TRBV5-1 and TRBJ1-4, the full variable domain reads KAGVTQTPRYLIKTRGQQVTLSCSPISGHRSVSWYQQTPGQGLQFLFEYFSETQRNKGNFPGRFSGRQFSNSRSEMNVSTLELGDSALYLCASSLKGVREGEKLFFGSGTQLSVL.

This clonotype was recorded many times. The rearrangement uses TRBV27 and TRBJ2-7, with 15 bases lining up with TRBD2. Germline V gene sequence: CDR1 MNHEY, CDR2 SMNVEV (reference sequence). The CDR3 is 15 residues long. The V segment lost 2 bases and the J segment 8 bases; nucleotides outside the gene matches: 4. The CDR3: CASSLTGLAGGKQYF. CDR3 DNA sequence: TGTGCCAGCAGTTTAACCGGACTAGCGGGAGGGAAGCAGTACTTC.

This clonotype has a handful of counts. CDR3 nucleotide sequence: TGTGCCAGCAGCCCATCGTACACTAGCGGAACCTACAATGAGCAGTTCTTC. Translating gives CASSPSYTSGTYNEQFF. The V gene is TRBV7-2, the J gene TRBJ2-1, with 8 bases identical to TRBD2. CDR1 is SGHTA, CDR2 FQGNSA, per germline. The CDR3 runs 17 residues. V dropped 5 bases and J dropped 2; count of bases not matched to a gene: 11.

This clonotype was recorded many times. CDR3 in amino acids: CASNPSGSWLETQYF. The CDR3 region has the DNA TGTGCCAGCAACCCTAGCGGGTCATGGCTAGAGACCCAGTACTTC. The chain is built from TRBV6-1 and TRBJ2-5; 8 positions match TRBD2. This CDR3 is 15 amino acids long. Germline V gene lookup returns CDR1 MNHNS and CDR2 SASEGT. V was clipped by 7 bases and J by 4 bases; unmatched bases: 11.

This clonotype was counted ten times or more. The chain employs TRBV4-1 and TRBJ2-1, with D hard to call. Trimming removed 1 base at V and 7 bases at J, with 11 bases between. The CDR3 extends over 14 amino acids. The germline CDR1 and CDR2 sequences are MGHRA and YSYEKL. The CDR3 protein is CASSQVLGRNEQFF. CDR3 sequence (DNA): TGCGCCAGCAGCCAAGTCCTCGGTCGAAATGAGCAGTTCTTC.

This clonotype was seen a few times. CDR3 protein: CASVWDRGRGDIQYF. As DNA, the CDR3 is TGTGCCAGCGTTTGGGACAGGGGGCGCGGGGACATTCAGTACTTC. The chain uses TRBV6-1 and TRBJ2-4; 12 nucleotides align to TRBD1. Germline V gene sequence: CDR1 MNHNS, CDR2 SASEGT. This CDR3 has 15 amino acids. The trim removed 8 bases at V and 8 bases at J, leaving 10 bases unmatched.

This clonotype was counted many times. The CDR3 protein is CASSSGSAFNQETQYF. The CDR3 DNA sequence: TGTGCCAGCAGTAGCGGGAGTGCCTTCAATCAAGAGACCCAGTACTTC. This rearrangement joins TRBV6-1 to TRBJ2-5; 8 nucleotides match TRBD2. The CDR3 spans 16 residues. Germline assignment: CDR1 MNHNS and CDR2 SASEGT. V dropped 5 bases and J dropped 2; count of bases not matched to a gene: 10.

The table lists this clonotype with many counts. The chain is built from TRBV12-3 or TRBV12-4 and TRBJ2-2; 11 bases align to TRBD1. This CDR3 comprises 16 residues. V was clipped by 6 bases and J by 0 bases; unmatched bases: 3. The CDR3 region has the DNA TGTGCCAGCAGACCGGGACAGGGGGCGAACACCGGGGAGCTGTTTTTT. Protein sequence: CASRPGQGANTGELFF.

The chain employs TRBV20-1 and TRBJ1-1; tentative D call: TRBD1 (6 bases). The CDR3 runs 15 residues. The germline gives CDR1 DFQATT, CDR2 SNEGSKA (reference sequence). Trimming stripped 5 bases from V and 1 base from J, with 17 bases between. The CDR3 region has the DNA TGCAGTGCTCGACGAACCGGGACAAGGAACACTGAAGCTTTCTTT. This gives the protein CSARRTGTRNTEAFF.

This chain links TRBV4-3 with TRBJ2-2; 8 bases are a match to TRBD1. V lost 6 bases, J lost 6 bases, and 9 bases stayed unmatched. Germline values: CDR1 LGHNA, CDR2 YSLEER. This CDR3 region has 15 residues. The CDR3 spells CASRSDRAGPGELFF. As DNA, the CDR3 is TGCGCCAGCAGATCGGACAGGGCGGGACCCGGGGAGCTGTTTTTT.

This clonotype has ten or more counts. The V and J genes are TRBV6-2 or TRBV6-3 and TRBJ1-1; D gene ambiguous. The V gene's germline CDR1 is MNHEY and CDR2 SVGEGT. The CDR3 is 14 amino acids. V was cut by 6 bases and J by 1 base, with 12 bases left in between. For the CDR3, the DNA is TGTGCCAGCAGGGGCGAGCGTAGGAACACTGAAGCTTTCTTT. This sequence encodes CASRGERRNTEAFF.